Listed here is a single T cell receptor beta chain. Its antigen is still unknown. The data originate from a study of regulatory T cells in long-lasting Graves disease. Overall study results and limits: Sample size was small, which may have lowered accuracy.

The time point here: persistent/refractory GD, antithyroid drugs over 5 years with positive TRAb. Generation of the TCR library employed RNA extracted from PBMCs. The germline V gene has CDR1 SEHNR and CDR2 FQNEAQ (reference sequence). The CDR3 spans 12 residues. Trimming pared 5 bases from V and 15 bases from J, leaving 17 bases between. Arm-PCR with iRepertoire HTBI primers amplified the CDR3 regions for these TCR beta libraries. Original data processing: Identification of gene segments yielded 60 to 80 TRBV and more than eleven TRBJ across samples. TCRdb independently ran MiXCR on the multiplex PCR reads; one entry per CDR3 protein. The V and J calls and clone size are TCRdb's, not the authors'. The profile covers 400,000 to 500,000 distinct CDR3 sequences, with roughly 20% appearing a single time and 7.8% taken by the ten largest.

This clonotype was obtained from a female donor with Graves disease. The chain couples TRBV7-9 to TRBJ2-1, with D perhaps being TRBD1 or TRBD2 (5 bases each). Sequenced here: peripheral blood mononuclear cells (PBMCs), sampled when the disease was refractory, from a patient treated with antithyroid drugs. The CDR3 loop reads CASSPDTGPAFF. DNA for the CDR3: TGTGCCAGCAGCCCCGATACGGGGCCCGCGTTCTTC. The full variable domain, its missing parts supplied by reference TRBV7-9 and TRBJ2-1, is DTGVSQNPRHKITKRGQNVTFRCDPISEHNRLYWYRQTLGQGPEFLTYFQNEAQLEKSRLLSDRFSAERPKGSFSTLEIQRTEQGDSAMYLCASSPDTGPAFFGPGTRLTVL.